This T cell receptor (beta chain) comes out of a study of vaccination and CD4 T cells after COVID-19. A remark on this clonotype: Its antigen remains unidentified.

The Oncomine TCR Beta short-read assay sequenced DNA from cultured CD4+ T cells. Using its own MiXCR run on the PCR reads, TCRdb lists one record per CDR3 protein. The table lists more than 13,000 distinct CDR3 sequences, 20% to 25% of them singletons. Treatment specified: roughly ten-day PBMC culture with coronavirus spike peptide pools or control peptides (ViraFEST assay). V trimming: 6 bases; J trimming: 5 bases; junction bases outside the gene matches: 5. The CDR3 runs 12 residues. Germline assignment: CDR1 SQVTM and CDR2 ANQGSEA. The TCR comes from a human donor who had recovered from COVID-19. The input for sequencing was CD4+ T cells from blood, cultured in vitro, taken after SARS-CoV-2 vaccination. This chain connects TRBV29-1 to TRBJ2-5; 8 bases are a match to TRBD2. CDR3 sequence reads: CSVGGGFETQYF. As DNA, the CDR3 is TGCAGCGTCGGCGGGGGGTTTGAGACCCAGTACTTC.